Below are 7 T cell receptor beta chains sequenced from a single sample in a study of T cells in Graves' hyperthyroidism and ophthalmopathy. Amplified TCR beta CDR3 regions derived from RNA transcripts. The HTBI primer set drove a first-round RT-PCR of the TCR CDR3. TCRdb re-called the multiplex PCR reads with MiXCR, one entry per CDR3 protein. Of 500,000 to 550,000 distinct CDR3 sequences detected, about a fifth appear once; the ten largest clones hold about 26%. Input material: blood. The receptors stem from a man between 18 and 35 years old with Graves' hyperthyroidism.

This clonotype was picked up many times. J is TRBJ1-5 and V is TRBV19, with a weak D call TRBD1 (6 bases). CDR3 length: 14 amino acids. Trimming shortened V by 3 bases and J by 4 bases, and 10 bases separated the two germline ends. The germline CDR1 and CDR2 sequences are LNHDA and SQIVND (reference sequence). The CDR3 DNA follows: TGTGCCAGTAGTATTGAGGGGGGAAATCAGCCCCAGCATTTT. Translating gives CASSIEGGNQPQHF.

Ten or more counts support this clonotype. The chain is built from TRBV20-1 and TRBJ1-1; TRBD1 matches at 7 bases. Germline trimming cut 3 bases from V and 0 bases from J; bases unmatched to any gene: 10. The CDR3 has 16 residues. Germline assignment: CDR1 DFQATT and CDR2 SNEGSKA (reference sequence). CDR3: CSASIFPRGLNTEAFF. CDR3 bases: TGCAGTGCTAGTATCTTCCCCAGGGGGTTGAACACTGAAGCTTTCTTT.

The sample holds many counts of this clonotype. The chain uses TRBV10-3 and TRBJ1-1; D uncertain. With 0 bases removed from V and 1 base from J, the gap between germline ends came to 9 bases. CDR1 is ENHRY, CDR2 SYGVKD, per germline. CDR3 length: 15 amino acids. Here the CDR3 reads CAISESSVGNTEAFF. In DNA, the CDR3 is TGTGCCATCAGTGAGTCGAGCGTCGGGAACACTGAAGCTTTCTTT.

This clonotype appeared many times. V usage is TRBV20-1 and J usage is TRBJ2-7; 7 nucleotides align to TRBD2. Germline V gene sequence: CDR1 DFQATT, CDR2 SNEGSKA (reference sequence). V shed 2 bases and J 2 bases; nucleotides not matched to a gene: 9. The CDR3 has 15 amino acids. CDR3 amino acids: CSARLLAEVTYEQYF. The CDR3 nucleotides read TGCAGTGCTAGACTCCTAGCGGAAGTTACCTACGAGCAGTACTTC.

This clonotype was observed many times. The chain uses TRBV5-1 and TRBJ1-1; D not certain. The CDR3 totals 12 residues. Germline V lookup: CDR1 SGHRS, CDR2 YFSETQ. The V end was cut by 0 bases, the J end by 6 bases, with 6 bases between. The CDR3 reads CASSLEGPEAFF. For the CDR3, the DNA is TGCGCCAGCAGCTTGGAAGGTCCTGAAGCTTTCTTT.

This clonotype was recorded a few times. Written as DNA, the CDR3 is TGTGCCTGGAGTAATGGCGGGGGAGGAACTGAAGCTTTCTTT. Translation gives CAWSNGGGGTEAFF. This chain connects TRBV30 to TRBJ1-1; tentatively, D is TRBD1 (5 bases). V dropped 2 bases and J dropped 5 bases, with 15 bases sitting between them. The CDR3 has 14 amino acids. Germline values: CDR1 GTSNPN, CDR2 SVGIG (reference sequence).

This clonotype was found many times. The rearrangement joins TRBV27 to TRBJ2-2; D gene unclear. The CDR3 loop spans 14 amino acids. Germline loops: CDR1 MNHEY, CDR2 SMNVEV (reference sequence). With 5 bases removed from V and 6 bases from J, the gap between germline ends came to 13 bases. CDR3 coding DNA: TGTGCCAGCAGTCTAGGTGGGGATCCCGGGGAGCTGTTTTTT. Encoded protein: CASSLGGDPGELFF.